This is a list of T cell receptor beta chains from one sample in a study of blood T cell repertoires in COVID-19. The table came from immunoSEQ multiplex PCR; TCRdb's copy has only in-frame clones and leaves some out. This table holds some 100,000 clones, around nine tenths found once. The sequenced sample consisted of peripheral blood. The source of these receptors is a man aged 45 to 65 with acute or convalescent COVID-19. CDR3s include the opening cysteine and the closing phenylalanine or tryptophan. A D gene is named only where the DNA matches it firmly. Size is omitted from some rows. Given values are once, few, many or a class for expanded clones.

J gene: TRBJ2-3
V gene: TRBV11-2
clone size: .
D gene: .
CDR3 DNA: TGTGCCAGCAGCTTATCGTTAGATACGCAGTATTTT
CDR3 protein: CASSLSLDTQYF

J gene: TRBJ2-5
V gene: TRBV11-2
clone size: .
D gene: TRBD2
CDR3 DNA: TGTGCCAGCAGCTTACAAGCGGGAGGGCGGGGAGAGACCCAGTACTTC
CDR3 protein: CASSLQAGGRGETQYF

J gene: TRBJ2-3
V gene: TRBV19
clone size: .
D gene: TRBD2
CDR3 DNA: TGTGCCAGTAGTATAGAAAAGGTGGCTAGCGGGAGCACAGATACGCAGTATTTT
CDR3 protein: CASSIEKVASGSTDTQYF

J gene: TRBJ1-4
V gene: TRBV6-6
clone size: .
D gene: TRBD1
CDR3 DNA: TGTGCCAGCAGTAAGACAGGGGGAGGTAATAATGAAAAACTGTTTTTT
CDR3 protein: CASSKTGGGNNEKLFF

J gene: TRBJ1-6
V gene: TRBV4-2
clone size: once
D gene: .
CDR3 DNA: TGTGCCAGCAGCCAAGCAACCTATAATTCACCCCTCCACTTT
CDR3 protein: CASSQATYNSPLHF

J gene: TRBJ1-4
V gene: TRBV28
clone size: .
D gene: TRBD1
CDR3 DNA: TGTGCCAGCAGCAGTCCGGGACAGGGGCTGAAAAAACTGTTTTTT
CDR3 protein: CASSSPGQGLKKLFF

J gene: TRBJ1-4
V gene: TRBV5-4
clone size: .
D gene: .
CDR3 DNA: TGTGCCAGCAGCTTTCTGGGAGAGGAAAAACTGTTTTTT
CDR3 protein: CASSFLGEEKLFF

J gene: TRBJ1-2
V gene: TRBV6-1
clone size: .
D gene: .
CDR3 DNA: TGTGCCAGCAGTGAAGTTGTTGGCAGGATGAACTATGGCTACACCTTC
CDR3 protein: CASSEVVGRMNYGYTF

J gene: TRBJ1-2
V gene: TRBV7-2
clone size: once
D gene: TRBD1
CDR3 DNA: TGTGCCAGCAGTCCCCCCGGGACAGGGCTATACGGCTACACCTTC
CDR3 protein: CASSPPGTGLYGYTF

J gene: TRBJ1-1
V gene: TRBV6-5
clone size: once
D gene: TRBD1
CDR3 DNA: TGTGCCAGCAGTTCAGGACAGGGAGAAGCTTTCTTT
CDR3 protein: CASSSGQGEAFF

J gene: TRBJ1-3
V gene: TRBV3-1/TRBV3-2
clone size: .
D gene: TRBD1
CDR3 DNA: TGTGCCAGCAGCCGCGCCTCTACAGGGGTCGGAAACACCATATATTTT
CDR3 protein: CASSRASTGVGNTIYF

J gene: TRBJ1-2
V gene: TRBV7-6
clone size: .
D gene: .
CDR3 DNA: TGTGCCAGCAGCTTAGCGAGAGAAAGGGGAGGTGGCTACACCTTC
CDR3 protein: CASSLARERGGGYTF

J gene: TRBJ1-5
V gene: TRBV12-5
clone size: few
D gene: TRBD1
CDR3 DNA: TGTGCTAGTGGTTCGTACCGGGACAGGGACAATCAGCCCCAGCATTTT
CDR3 protein: CASGSYRDRDNQPQHF

J gene: TRBJ2-2
V gene: TRBV10-1
clone size: .
D gene: .
CDR3 DNA: TGCGCCAGCAGTGTAGACTTGACCGGGGAGCTGTTTTTT
CDR3 protein: CASSVDLTGELFF

J gene: TRBJ1-4
V gene: TRBV18
clone size: .
D gene: .
CDR3 DNA: TGTGCCAGCTCCGACACCCGGACAGTGCCTAATGAAAAACTGTTTTTT
CDR3 protein: CASSDTRTVPNEKLFF

J gene: TRBJ2-5
V gene: TRBV13
clone size: .
D gene: .
CDR3 DNA: TGTGCCAGCAGCTCCCGACTAGTAGAAGAGACCCAGTACTTC
CDR3 protein: CASSSRLVEETQYF

J gene: TRBJ1-2
V gene: TRBV5-1
clone size: once
D gene: .
CDR3 DNA: TGCGCCAGCAGCAAAGGGGCTTCTGTTAACTATGGCTACACCTTC
CDR3 protein: CASSKGASVNYGYTF

J gene: TRBJ2-2
V gene: TRBV30
clone size: few
D gene: .
CDR3 DNA: TGTGCCTGGAGGTTTAAACAGGGCACCGGGGAGCTGTTTTTT
CDR3 protein: CAWRFKQGTGELFF

J gene: TRBJ1-1
V gene: TRBV10-3
clone size: .
D gene: TRBD1
CDR3 DNA: TGTGCCATCAGTGTCCCTGACAGGGGAGGAACTGAAGCTTTCTTT
CDR3 protein: CAISVPDRGGTEAFF

J gene: TRBJ2-3
V gene: TRBV5-1
clone size: .
D gene: .
CDR3 DNA: TGCGCCAGCAGCTCAGAGCAGGGGCCAGATACGCAGTATTTT
CDR3 protein: CASSSEQGPDTQYF

J gene: TRBJ1-2
V gene: TRBV3-1/TRBV3-2
clone size: .
D gene: .
CDR3 DNA: TGTGCCAGCAGCCAAGGGACAGACCCTCTAGGCTACACCTTC
CDR3 protein: CASSQGTDPLGYTF

J gene: TRBJ1-5
V gene: TRBV6-5
clone size: .
D gene: TRBD1
CDR3 DNA: TGTGCCAGCAGTTACTCGACAGGGAGGAATCAGCCCCAGCATTTT
CDR3 protein: CASSYSTGRNQPQHF

J gene: TRBJ2-5
V gene: TRBV27
clone size: .
D gene: TRBD2
CDR3 DNA: TGTGCCAGCAGGGAATCACTAGCGGGACGGGAGACCCAGTACTTC
CDR3 protein: CASRESLAGRETQYF

J gene: TRBJ2-2
V gene: TRBV15
clone size: .
D gene: .
CDR3 DNA: TGTGCCACCAGCCTGAAGGGACAGAACACCGGGGAGCTGTTTTTT
CDR3 protein: CATSLKGQNTGELFF